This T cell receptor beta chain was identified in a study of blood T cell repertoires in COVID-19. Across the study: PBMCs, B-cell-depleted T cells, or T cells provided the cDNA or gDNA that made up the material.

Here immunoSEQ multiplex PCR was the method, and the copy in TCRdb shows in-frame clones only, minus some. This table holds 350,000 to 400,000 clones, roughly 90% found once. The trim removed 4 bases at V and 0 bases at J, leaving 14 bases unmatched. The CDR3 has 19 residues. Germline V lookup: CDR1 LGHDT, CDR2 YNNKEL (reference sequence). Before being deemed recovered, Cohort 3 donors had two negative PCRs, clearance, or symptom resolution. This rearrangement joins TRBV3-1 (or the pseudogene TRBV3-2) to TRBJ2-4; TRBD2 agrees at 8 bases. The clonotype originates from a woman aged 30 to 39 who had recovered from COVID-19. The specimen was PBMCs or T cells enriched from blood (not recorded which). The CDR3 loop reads CASSRSGAKRVTAKNIQYF. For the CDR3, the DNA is TGTGCCAGCAGCCGTAGCGGGGCCAAGCGTGTGACAGCCAAAAACATTCAGTACTTC.